This TCR beta chain was found in a study of metastatic and nonmetastatic thyroid tumors. The overall study: Repertoires were compared across blood and tumor or nodule tissue from malignant and benign thyroid patients.

At least ten counts were recorded for this clone. Its antigen is unidentified. Study-wide points: For both blood and tumor, malignant thyroid tumors reportedly showed significantly higher TCR beta diversity than benign nodules did.

Until they underwent thyroid surgery, no patient had received any treatment. V was pared by 6 bases and J by 3 bases, with 10 bases of the junction left unmatched. Germline assignment: CDR1 SGHAT and CDR2 FQNNGV. The CDR3 runs 16 residues. Authors' processing steps: What underpinned the distant-metastasis classifier for papillary thyroid cancer was the set of CDR3 differences across clinicopathological groups. TCRdb re-clonotyped the PCR reads through MiXCR. Here the V and J calls rest on TCRdb's processing, not on the authors' analysis. The data contain 25,000 to 35,000 clones, about 4% of them singletons.

Sequenced material: blood. The chain is built from TRBV11-2 and TRBJ2-1, with TRBD2 matching over 8 bases. This TCR was sampled from a female donor with papillary thyroid cancer or a benign thyroid nodule (not recorded which). Some clones in this sample may be carry-over from other donors' samples. CDR3 protein: CASRPAVAGYYNEQFF. The CDR3 region has the DNA TGTGCCAGCAGGCCTGCGGTAGCGGGGTACTACAATGAGCAGTTCTTC.